Below, one TCR beta chain is given with its context. Its antigen is still unknown. A junction end diverges from the germline sequence, so it may reflect a read error. The data stem from a study of cytomegalovirus exposure and HLA in healthy donors. Study-level findings and limits: The authors listed around 150 TCR beta chains as cytomegalovirus-associated. Reported performance of the classifier showed diagnosis of cytomegalovirus status with high specificity and sensitivity. A few CMV-associated chains were confirmed in vitro to be specific for CMV antigens.

This CDR3 contains 14 residues. The germline V gene has CDR1 GTSNPN and CDR2 SVGIG (reference sequence). Method: immunoSEQ multiplex PCR; TCRdb's copy keeps in-frame clones and lacks some. This table holds some 320,000 clones, about nine tenths found once. This chain links TRBV30 with TRBJ2-2, with D perhaps matching TRBD2 (6 bases). This TCR derives from a woman aged 25 to 39 in good health and CMV-seropositive. The sample comprised PBMCs. The CDR3 region is CAGRTRTHTGELFF. DNA of the CDR3: TGTGCCGGGAGGACCAGGACACACACCGGGGAGCTGTTTTTT.